The clone carrying this TCR beta chain has just a few counts. This record belongs to a study of blood T cells in healthy people across ages. Alongside a J-beta primer mix, a sample-barcoded 5' primer served in a second PCR lasting about 7 to 11 cycles. TCRdb independently ran MiXCR on the 5' RACE reads; one entry per CDR3 protein. The sample consists of around 990,000 distinct CDR3 sequences, 20% to 25% of them appearing once. The germline V gene encodes CDR1 DFQATT and CDR2 SNEGSKA (reference sequence). The CDR3 spans 13 residues. Trimming removed 4 bases from V and 2 bases from J, with 12 bases in between. These same records also appear under a second study, on T cells of mothers and their children.

This rearrangement joins TRBV20-1 to TRBJ2-7, with D perhaps given as TRBD1 or TRBD2 (6 bases each). This clonotype originated in a girl aged 2-15 years in good health. The sample comprised blood. DNA for the CDR3: TGCAGTGCTAACAGGGAGGCCACCTACGAGCAGTACTTC. Its protein product is CSANREATYEQYF.